The TCR beta chain under discussion was sequenced for a study of T cell responses to AZD1222 COVID-19 vaccine. Trimming cost V 0 bases and J 6 bases, with 11 bases left between them. CDR3 length: 14 residues. CDR1 SEHNR and CDR2 FQNEAQ come from the germline V gene (reference sequence). A remark on this clone: Its specificity is unknown.

Data came from immunoSEQ multiplex PCR; TCRdb stores just in-frame clones and leaves some out. The table has approximately 68,000 clones, roughly 91% seen once. Study-level points and caveats: The study reported that nearly half of spike-specific TCRs target unmutated variant regions. There were vaccine-associated CD4 TCRs across spike, dominant at 160-218 and 743-854. Baseline antibody screening turned up just a handful of seropositive AZD1222 recipients. Clonal diversity was possibly underestimated, and white British individuals and females predominated among donors.

The sequenced sample was peripheral blood, obtained 28 days after the second dose of the MenACWY control vaccine. This chain links TRBV7-9 with TRBJ1-2, with D tentatively TRBD1 (5 bases). The TCR originated in an adult who received the MenACWY meningococcal vaccine as a control. As DNA, the CDR3 is TGTGCCAGCAGCTTAGCGCTACCGGGGCATGGCTACACCTTC. The encoded protein is CASSLALPGHGYTF.